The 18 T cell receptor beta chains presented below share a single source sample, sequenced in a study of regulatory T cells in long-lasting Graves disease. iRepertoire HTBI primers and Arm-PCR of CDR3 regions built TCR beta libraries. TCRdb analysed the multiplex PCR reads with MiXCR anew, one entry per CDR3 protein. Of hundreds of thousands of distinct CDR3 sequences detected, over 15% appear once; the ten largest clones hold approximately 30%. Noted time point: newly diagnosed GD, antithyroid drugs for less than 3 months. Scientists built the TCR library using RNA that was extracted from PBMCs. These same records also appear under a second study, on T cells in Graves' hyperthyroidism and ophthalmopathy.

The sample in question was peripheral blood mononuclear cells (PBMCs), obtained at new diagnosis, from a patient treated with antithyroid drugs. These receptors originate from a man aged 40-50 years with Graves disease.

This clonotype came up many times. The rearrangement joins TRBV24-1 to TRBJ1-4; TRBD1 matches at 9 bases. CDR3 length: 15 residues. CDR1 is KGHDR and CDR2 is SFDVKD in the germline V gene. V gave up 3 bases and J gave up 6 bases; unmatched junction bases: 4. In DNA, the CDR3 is TGTGCCACCAGTGATCACAGGGGGCTTGATGAAAAACTGTTTTTT. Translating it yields CATSDHRGLDEKLFF.

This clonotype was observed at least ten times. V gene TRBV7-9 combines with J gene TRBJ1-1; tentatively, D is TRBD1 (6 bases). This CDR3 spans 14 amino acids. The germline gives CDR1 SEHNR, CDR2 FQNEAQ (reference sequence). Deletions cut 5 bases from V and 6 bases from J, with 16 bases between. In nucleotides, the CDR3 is TGTGCCAGCAGCGGGGGGAGACAGGCGGCTGAAGCTTTCTTT. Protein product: CASSGGRQAAEAFF.

CDR3 coding DNA: TGCAGTGCTAGACACCGTGTCTCCCAAGAGACCCAGTACTTC. As protein: CSARHRVSQETQYF. This chain uses TRBV20-1 with TRBJ2-1, with D unclear. TRBJ2-5 matches the DNA end more closely, so the J call is doubtful. Germline V gene sequence: CDR1 DFQATT, CDR2 SNEGSKA (reference sequence). This CDR3 has 14 amino acids.

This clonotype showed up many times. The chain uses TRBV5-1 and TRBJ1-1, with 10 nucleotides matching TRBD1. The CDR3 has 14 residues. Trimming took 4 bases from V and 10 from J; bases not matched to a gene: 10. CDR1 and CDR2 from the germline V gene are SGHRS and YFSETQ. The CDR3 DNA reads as TGCGCCAGCAGCGTGGGACAGGGGTTAGGACGAGCTTTCTTT. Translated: CASSVGQGLGRAFF.

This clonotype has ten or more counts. CDR3 sequence: CASSIEGGGLYQPQHF. CDR3 sequence (DNA): TGTGCCAGTAGTATCGAGGGGGGTGGGCTCTATCAGCCCCAGCATTTT. The chain uses TRBV19 and TRBJ1-5; possibly TRBD1 for D (6 bases). V lost 3 bases to trimming and J lost 5 bases, with 17 bases between them. This CDR3 has 16 amino acids. CDR1 and CDR2 from the germline V gene are LNHDA and SQIVND (reference sequence).

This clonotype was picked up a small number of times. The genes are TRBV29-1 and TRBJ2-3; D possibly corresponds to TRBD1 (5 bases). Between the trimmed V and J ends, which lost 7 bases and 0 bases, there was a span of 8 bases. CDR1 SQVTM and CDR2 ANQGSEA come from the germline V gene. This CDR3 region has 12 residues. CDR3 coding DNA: TGCAGCGCCCACAGGAGCACAGATACGCAGTATTTT. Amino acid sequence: CSAHRSTDTQYF.

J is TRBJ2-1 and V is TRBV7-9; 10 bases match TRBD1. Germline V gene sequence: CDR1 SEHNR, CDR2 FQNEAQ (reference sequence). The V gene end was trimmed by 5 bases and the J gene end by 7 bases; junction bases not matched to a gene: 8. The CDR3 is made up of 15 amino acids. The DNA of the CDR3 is TGTGCCAGCAGCCCCCGGGACAGGGGACCTAATGAGCAGTTCTTC. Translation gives CASSPRDRGPNEQFF.

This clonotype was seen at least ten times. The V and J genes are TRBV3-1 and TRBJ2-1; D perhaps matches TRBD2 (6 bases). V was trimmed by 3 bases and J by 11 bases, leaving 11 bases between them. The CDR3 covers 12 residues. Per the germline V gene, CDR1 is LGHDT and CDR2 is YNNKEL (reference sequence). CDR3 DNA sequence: TGTGCCAGCAGCCACGACAGCGGGCAGCAGTTCTTC. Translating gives CASSHDSGQQFF.

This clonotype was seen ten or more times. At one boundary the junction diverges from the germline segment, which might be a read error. CDR3 coding DNA: TGTACCAGCAGCTATGGCGGGGGGGACAATGAGCAGTTCTTC. Encoded protein: CTSSYGGGDNEQFF. The chain has TRBV5-6 and TRBJ2-1; 9 positions agree with TRBD2. The CDR3 is 14 residues long. Germline values: CDR1 SGHDT, CDR2 YYEEEE.

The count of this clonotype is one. DNA of the CDR3: TGTGCCAGTAGTATGGGCCCCACAGCTGGGGCCAACGTCCTGACTTTC. Its translation is CASSMGPTAGANVLTF. The chain has TRBV19 and TRBJ2-6; the D is unclear. The CDR3 contains 16 residues. The germline gives CDR1 LNHDA, CDR2 SQIVND (reference sequence). Between the trimmed V and J ends, which lost 3 bases and 2 bases, there was a span of 11 bases.

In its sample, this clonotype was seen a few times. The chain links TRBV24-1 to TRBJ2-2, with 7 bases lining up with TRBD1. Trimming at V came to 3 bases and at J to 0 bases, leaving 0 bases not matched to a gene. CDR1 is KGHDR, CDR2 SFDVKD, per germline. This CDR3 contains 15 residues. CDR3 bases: TGTGCCACCAGTGATGACAGGGCGAACACCGGGGAGCTGTTTTTT. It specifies CATSDDRANTGELFF.

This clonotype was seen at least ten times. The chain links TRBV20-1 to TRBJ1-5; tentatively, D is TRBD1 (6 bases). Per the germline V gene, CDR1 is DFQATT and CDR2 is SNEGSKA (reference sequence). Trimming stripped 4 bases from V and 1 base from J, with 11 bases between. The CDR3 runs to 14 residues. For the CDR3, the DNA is TGCAGTGCTAAACAGGGAGGGAGCAATCAGCCCCAGCATTTT. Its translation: CSAKQGGSNQPQHF.

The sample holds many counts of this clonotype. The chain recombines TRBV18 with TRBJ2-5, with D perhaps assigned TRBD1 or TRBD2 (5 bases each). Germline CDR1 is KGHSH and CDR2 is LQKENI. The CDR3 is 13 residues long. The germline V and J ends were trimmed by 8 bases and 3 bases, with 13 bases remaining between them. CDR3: CASARDLKETQYF. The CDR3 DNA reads TGTGCCAGCGCCCGGGACCTTAAAGAGACCCAGTACTTC.

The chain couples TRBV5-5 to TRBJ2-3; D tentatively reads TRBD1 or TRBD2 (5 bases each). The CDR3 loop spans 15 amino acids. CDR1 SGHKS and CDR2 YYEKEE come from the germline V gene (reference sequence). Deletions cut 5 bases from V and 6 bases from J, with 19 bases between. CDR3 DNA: TGTGCCAGCAGACTGTGGGGGACCCGTCGGGATACGCAGTATTTT. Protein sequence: CASRLWGTRRDTQYF.

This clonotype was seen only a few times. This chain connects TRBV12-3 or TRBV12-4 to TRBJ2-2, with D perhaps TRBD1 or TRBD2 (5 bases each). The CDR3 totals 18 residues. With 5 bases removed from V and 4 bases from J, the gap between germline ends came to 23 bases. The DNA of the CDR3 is TGTGCCAGCAGTGTGAGACGGGACGAAAAGAAGGGCACCGGGGAGCTGTTTTTT. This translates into CASSVRRDEKKGTGELFF.

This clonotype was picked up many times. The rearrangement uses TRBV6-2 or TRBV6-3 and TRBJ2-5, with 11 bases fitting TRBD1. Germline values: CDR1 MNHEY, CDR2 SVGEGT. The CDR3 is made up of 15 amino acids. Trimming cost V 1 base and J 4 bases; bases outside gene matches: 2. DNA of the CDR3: TGTGCCAGCAGTTACTGGACAGGGGGCGCAGAGACCCAGTACTTC. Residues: CASSYWTGGAETQYF.

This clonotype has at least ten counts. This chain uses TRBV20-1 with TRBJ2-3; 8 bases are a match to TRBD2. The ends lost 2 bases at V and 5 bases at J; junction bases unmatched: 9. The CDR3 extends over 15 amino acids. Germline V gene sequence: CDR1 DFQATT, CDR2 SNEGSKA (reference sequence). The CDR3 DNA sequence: TGCAGTGCTAGACGTGGCGGGGGGTGGGGAGATACGCAGTATTTT. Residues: CSARRGGGWGDTQYF.

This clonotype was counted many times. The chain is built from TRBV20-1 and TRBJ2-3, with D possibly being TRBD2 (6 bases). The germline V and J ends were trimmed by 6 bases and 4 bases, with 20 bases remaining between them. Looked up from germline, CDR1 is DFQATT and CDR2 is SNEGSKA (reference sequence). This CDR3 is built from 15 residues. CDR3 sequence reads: CSADRPGDGSDTQYF. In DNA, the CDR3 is TGCAGTGCCGACCGGCCGGGGGATGGATCAGATACGCAGTATTTT.